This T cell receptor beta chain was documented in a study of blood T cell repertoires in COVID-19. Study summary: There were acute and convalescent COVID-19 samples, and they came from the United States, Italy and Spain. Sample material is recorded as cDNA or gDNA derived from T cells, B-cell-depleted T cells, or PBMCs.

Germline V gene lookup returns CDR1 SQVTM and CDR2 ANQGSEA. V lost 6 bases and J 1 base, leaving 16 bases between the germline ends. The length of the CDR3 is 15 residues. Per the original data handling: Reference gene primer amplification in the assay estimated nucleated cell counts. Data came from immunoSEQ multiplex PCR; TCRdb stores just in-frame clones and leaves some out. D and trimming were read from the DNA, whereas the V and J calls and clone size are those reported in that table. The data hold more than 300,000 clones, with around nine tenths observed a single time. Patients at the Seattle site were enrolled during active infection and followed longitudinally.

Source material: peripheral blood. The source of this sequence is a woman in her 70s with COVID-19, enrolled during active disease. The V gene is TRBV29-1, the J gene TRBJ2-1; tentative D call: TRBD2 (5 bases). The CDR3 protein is CSVPGSGFSYNEQFF. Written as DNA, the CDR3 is TGCAGCGTCCCGGGCTCGGGGTTTTCCTACAATGAGCAGTTCTTC.